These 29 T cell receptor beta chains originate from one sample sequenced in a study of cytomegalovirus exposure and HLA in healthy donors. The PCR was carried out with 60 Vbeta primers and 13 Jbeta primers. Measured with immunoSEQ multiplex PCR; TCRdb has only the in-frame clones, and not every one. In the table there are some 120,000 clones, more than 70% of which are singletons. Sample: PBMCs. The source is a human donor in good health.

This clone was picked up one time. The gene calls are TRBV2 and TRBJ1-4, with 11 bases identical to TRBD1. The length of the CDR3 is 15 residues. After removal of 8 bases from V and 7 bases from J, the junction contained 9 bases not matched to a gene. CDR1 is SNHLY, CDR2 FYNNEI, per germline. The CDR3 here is CASGQGAISGEKLFF. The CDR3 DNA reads TGTGCCAGCGGACAGGGGGCGATTTCGGGTGAAAAACTGTTTTTT.

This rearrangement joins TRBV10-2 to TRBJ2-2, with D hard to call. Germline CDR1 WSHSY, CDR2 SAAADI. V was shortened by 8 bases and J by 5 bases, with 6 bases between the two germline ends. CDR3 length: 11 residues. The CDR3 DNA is TGCGCCAGCTCCGGGACCGGGGAGCTGTTTTTT. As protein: CASSGTGELFF.

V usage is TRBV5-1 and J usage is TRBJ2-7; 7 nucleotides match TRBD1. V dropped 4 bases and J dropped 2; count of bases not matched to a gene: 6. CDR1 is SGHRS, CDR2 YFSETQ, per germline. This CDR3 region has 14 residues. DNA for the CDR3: TGCGCCAGCAGCAGTGCACAGGGGACCTACGAGCAGTACTTC. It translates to CASSSAQGTYEQYF.

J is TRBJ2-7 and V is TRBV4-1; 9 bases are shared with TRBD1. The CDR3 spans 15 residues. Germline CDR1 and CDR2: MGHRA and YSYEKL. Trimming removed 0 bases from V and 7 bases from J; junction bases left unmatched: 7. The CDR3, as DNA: TGCGCCAGCAGCCAAGATCGGGACAGGGCGGGAGAGCAGTACTTC. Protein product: CASSQDRDRAGEQYF.

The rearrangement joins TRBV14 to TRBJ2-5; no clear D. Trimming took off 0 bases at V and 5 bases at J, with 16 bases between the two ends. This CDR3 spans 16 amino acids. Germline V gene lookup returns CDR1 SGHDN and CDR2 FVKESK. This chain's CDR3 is CASSQDLGLVGETQYF. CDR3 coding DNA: TGTGCCAGCAGCCAAGATCTCGGTCTAGTCGGGGAGACCCAGTACTTC.

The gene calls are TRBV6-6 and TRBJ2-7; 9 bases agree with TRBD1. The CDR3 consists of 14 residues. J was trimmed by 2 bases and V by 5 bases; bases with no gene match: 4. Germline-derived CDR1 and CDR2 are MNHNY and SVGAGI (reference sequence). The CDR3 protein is CASSQQGATYEQYF. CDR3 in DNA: TGTGCCAGCAGTCAACAGGGGGCCACCTACGAGCAGTACTTC.

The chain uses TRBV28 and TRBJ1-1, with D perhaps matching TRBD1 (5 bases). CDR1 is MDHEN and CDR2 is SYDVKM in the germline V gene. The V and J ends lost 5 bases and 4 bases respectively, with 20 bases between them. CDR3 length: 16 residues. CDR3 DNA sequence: TGTGCCAGCAGTCCGATGGGGGGGGTCCTGGTCACTGAAGCTTTCTTT. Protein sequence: CASSPMGGVLVTEAFF.

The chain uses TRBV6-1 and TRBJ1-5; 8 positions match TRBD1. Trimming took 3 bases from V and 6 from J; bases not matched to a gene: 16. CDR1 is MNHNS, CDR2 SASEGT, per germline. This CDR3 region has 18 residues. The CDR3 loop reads CASSERGRGHLGSQPQHF. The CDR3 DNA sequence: TGTGCCAGCAGTGAGCGGGGCAGGGGGCACCTAGGGAGTCAGCCCCAGCATTTT.

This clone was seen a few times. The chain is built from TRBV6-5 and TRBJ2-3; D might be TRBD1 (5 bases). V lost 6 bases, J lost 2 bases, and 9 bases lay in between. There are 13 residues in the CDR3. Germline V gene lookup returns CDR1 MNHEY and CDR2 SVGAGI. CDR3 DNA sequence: TGTGCCAGCAGGGGGCCCTACACAGATACGCAGTATTTT. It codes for CASRGPYTDTQYF.

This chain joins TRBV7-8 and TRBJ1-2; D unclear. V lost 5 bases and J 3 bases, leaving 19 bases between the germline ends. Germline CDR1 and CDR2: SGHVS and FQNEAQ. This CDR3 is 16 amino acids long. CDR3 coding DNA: TGTGCCAGCAGCCCAGAGGTGTCGACGGAGTACTATGGCTACACCTTC. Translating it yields CASSPEVSTEYYGYTF.

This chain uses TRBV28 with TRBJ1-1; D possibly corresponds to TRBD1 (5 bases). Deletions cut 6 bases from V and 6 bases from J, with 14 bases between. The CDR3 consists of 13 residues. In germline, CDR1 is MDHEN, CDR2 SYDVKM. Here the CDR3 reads CASRTSGSAEAFF. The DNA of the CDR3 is TGTGCCAGCAGGACCTCAGGGTCCGCTGAAGCTTTCTTT.

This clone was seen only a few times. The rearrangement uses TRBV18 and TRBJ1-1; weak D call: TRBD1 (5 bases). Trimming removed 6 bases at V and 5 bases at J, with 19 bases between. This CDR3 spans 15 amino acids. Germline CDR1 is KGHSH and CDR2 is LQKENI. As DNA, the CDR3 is TGTGCCAGCTCCCCAGAGTCCGGGGGTAGGACTGAAGCTTTCTTT. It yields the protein CASSPESGGRTEAFF.

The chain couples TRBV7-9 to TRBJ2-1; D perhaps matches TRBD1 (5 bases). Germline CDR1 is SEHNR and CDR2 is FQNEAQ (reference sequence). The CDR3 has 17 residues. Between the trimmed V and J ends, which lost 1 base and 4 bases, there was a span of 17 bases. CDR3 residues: CASSLGSPAGPYNEQFF. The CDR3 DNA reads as TGTGCCAGCAGCTTAGGAAGTCCGGCAGGGCCTTACAATGAGCAGTTCTTC.

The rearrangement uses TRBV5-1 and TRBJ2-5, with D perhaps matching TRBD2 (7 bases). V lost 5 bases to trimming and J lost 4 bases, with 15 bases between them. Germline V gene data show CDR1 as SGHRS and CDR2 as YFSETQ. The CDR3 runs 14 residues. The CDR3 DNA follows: TGCGCCAGCAGTTGGGGGGGGGCTGGAGAGACCCAGTACTTC. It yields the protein CASSWGGAGETQYF.

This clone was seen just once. In DNA, the CDR3 is TGTGCCAGCAGTGAAGGGTATCTTCCGGACTATGGCTACACCTTC. Translating it yields CASSEGYLPDYGYTF. The rearrangement uses TRBV6-1 and TRBJ1-2; D is unresolved. Germline values: CDR1 MNHNS, CDR2 SASEGT. CDR3 length equals 15 residues. Trimming left V 1 base short and J 3 bases short, with 12 bases between.

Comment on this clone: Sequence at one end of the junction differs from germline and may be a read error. CDR3 sequence (DNA): TGTGCCAGCAGCCAAGATAGCGGGGATCCGGAGACCCAGTACTTC. It translates to CASSQDSGDPETQYF. The chain couples TRBV4-1 to TRBJ2-5, with 8 bases lining up with TRBD2. Per germline, CDR1 MGHRA and CDR2 YSYEKL. This CDR3 contains 15 residues.

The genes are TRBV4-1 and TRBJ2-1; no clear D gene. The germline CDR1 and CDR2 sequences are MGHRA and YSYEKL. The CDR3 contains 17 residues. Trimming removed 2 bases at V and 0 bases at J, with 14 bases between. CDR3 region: CASSQSPLTSSYNEQFF. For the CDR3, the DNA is TGCGCCAGCAGCCAAAGCCCTCTAACGAGCTCCTACAATGAGCAGTTCTTC.

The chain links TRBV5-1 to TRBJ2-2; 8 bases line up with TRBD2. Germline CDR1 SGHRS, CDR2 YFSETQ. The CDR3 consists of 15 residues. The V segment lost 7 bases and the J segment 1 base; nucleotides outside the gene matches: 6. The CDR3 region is CASLQSGGNTGELFF. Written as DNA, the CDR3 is TGCGCCAGCCTCCAGAGCGGGGGGAACACCGGGGAGCTGTTTTTT.

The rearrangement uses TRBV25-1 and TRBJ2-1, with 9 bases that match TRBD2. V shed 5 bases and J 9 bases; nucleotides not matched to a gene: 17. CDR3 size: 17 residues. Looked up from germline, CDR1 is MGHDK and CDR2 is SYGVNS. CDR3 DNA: TGTGCCAGCAGTTCCGGAGACCGAGCGGGGGGAGGTGGTGAGCAGTTCTTC. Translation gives CASSSGDRAGGGGEQFF.

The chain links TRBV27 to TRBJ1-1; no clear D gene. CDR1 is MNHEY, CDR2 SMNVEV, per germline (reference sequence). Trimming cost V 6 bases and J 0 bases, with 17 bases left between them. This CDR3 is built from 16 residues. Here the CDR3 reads CASSPWPGTMNTEAFF. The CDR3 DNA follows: TGTGCCAGCAGCCCATGGCCAGGAACCATGAACACTGAAGCTTTCTTT.

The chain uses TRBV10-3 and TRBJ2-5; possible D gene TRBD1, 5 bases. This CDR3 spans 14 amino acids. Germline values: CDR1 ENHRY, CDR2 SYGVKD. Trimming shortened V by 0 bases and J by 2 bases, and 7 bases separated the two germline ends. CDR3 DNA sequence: TGTGCCATCAGTGAGTCGACAGTTCAAGAGACCCAGTACTTC. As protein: CAISESTVQETQYF.

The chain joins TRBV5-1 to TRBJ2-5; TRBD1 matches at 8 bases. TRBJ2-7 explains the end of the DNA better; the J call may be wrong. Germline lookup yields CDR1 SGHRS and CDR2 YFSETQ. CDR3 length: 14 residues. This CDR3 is CASSSGTGSIEQYF. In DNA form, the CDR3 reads TGCGCCAGCAGCTCCGGGACAGGCAGCATCGAGCAGTACTTC.

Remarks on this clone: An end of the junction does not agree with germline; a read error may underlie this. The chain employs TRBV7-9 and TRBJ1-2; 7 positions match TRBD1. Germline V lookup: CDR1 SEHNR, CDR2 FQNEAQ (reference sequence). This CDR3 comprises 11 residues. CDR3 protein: CSSSWTDRLSF. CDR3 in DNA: TGTTCCAGCAGCTGGACGGACAGGTTGTCCTTC. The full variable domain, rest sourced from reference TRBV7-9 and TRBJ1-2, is DTGVSQNPRHKITKRGQNVTFRCDPISEHNRLYWYRQTLGQGPEFLTYFQNEAQLEKSRLLSDRFSAERPKGSFSTLEIQRTEQGDSAMYLCSSSWTDRLSFGSGTRLTVV.

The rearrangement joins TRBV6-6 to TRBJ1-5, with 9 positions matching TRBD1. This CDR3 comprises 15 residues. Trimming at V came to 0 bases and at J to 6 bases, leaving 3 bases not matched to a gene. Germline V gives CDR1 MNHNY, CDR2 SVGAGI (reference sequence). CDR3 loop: CASSYSGTGIQPQHF. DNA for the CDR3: TGTGCCAGCAGTTACTCCGGGACAGGGATTCAGCCCCAGCATTTT.

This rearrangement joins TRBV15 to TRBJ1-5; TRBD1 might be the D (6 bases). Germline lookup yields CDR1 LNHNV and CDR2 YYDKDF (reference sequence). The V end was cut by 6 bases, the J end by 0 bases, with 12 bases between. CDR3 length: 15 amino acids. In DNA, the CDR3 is TGTGCCACCAGTACGACAGGATATAGCAATCAGCCCCAGCATTTT. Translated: CATSTTGYSNQPQHF.

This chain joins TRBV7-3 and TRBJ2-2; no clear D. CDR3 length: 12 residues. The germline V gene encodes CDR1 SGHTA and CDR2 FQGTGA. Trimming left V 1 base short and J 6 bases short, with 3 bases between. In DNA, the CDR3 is TGTGCCAGCAGCTTAAAGCCCGGGGAGCTGTTTTTT. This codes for CASSLKPGELFF. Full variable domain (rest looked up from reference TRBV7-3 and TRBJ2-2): GAGVSQTPSNKVTEKGKYVELRCDPISGHTALYWYRQSLGQGPEFLIYFQGTGAADDSGLPNDRFFAVRPEGSVSTLKIQRTERGDSAVYLCASSLKPGELFFGEGSRLTVL.

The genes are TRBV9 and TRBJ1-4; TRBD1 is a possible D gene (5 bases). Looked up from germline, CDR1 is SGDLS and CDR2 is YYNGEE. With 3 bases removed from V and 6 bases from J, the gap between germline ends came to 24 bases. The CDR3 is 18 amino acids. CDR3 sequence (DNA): TGTGCCAGCAGCGCGCCTGGGGGGAGTGGAGAGGGAGATGAAAAACTGTTTTTT. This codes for CASSAPGGSGEGDEKLFF.

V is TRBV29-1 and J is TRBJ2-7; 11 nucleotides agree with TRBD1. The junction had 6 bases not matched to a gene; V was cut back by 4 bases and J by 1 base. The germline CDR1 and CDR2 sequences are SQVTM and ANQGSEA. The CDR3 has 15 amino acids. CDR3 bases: TGCAGCGTTGCGATCGGGACAGGGGGTTCCTACGAGCAGTACTTC. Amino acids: CSVAIGTGGSYEQYF.

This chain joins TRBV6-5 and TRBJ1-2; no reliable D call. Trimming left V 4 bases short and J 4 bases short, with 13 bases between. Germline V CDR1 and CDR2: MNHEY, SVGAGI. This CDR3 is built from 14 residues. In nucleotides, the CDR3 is TGTGCCAGCAGTTCACCCAGAGGGCCCTATGGCTACACCTTC. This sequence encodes CASSSPRGPYGYTF.